This T cell receptor beta chain was observed in a study of regulatory T cells in long-lasting Graves disease. As for time point: newly diagnosed GD, antithyroid drugs for less than 3 months. PBMC-derived RNA was used for the TCR library. Both iRepertoire HTBI primers and Arm-PCR of CDR3 regions were used to build the TCR beta libraries. One entry per CDR3 protein, called by TCRdb with MiXCR from the multiplex PCR reads. The sample holds a few hundred thousand distinct CDR3 sequences, approximately 16% seen once. This clonotype was counted at least ten times. Germline values: CDR1 MGHRA, CDR2 YSYEKL. The CDR3 consists of 16 residues. The V gene lost 3 bases and the J gene lost 3 bases, with 18 bases spanning the gap. These data were also filed under a second study, of T cells in Graves' hyperthyroidism and ophthalmopathy. That source notes: The study used the HTBI primer set for a first-round RT-PCR of the TCR CDR3. Appearing also in blood were most of the thyroid clonotypes expanded above 0.001.

The sequencing here drew on peripheral blood mononuclear cells (PBMCs), taken at new diagnosis, from a patient treated with antithyroid drugs. This clonotype originated in a woman aged 40 to 50 with Graves disease. The chain couples TRBV4-1 to TRBJ2-7; D is undetermined. The CDR3 spells CASSQARAPSNYEQYF. CDR3 bases: TGCGCCAGCAGCCAGGCCCGGGCCCCATCTAACTACGAGCAGTACTTC.